These 8 T cell receptor beta chains were all obtained from the same sample, sequenced in a study of T cell changes during pregnancy in multiple sclerosis. Profiled with immunoSEQ multiplex PCR; TCRdb holds only in-frame clones, not every one. The data contain around 80,000 clones, roughly 94% of them singletons. The starting material was peripheral blood, obtained before pregnancy. The receptor set was obtained from a female donor with multiple sclerosis, enrolled in a pregnancy study.

The V and J genes are TRBV11-2 and TRBJ1-2; D remains unclear. This CDR3 contains 15 residues. CDR1 SGHAT and CDR2 FQNNGV come from the germline V gene. Trimming removed 0 bases from V and 2 bases from J, with 10 bases in between. The CDR3 reads CASSLEAGPNYGYTF. The CDR3 DNA reads as TGTGCCAGCAGCTTAGAAGCGGGCCCGAACTATGGCTACACCTTC. The variable domain in full, with the rest retrieved from reference TRBV11-2 and TRBJ1-2, is EAGVAQSPRYKIIEKRQSVAFWCNPISGHATLYWYQQILGQGPKLLIQFQNNGVVDDSQLPKDRFSAERLKGVDSTLKIQPAKLEDSAVYLCASSLEAGPNYGYTFGSGTRLTVV.

The rearrangement uses TRBV7-2 and TRBJ2-1; tentative D call: TRBD1 (5 bases). The ends were cut back, 5 bases at V and 5 bases at J, with 13 bases in the middle. The germline V gene encodes CDR1 SGHTA and CDR2 FQGNSA. This CDR3 is built from 14 residues. The CDR3 DNA reads as TGTGCCAGCAGCGCCTTAGGGGTCAACAATGAGCAGTTCTTC. Protein product: CASSALGVNNEQFF. The entire variable domain, with the rest obtained from reference TRBV7-2 and TRBJ2-1, is as follows: GAGVSQSPSNKVTEKGKDVELRCDPISGHTALYWYRQSLGQGLEFLIYFQGNSAPDKSGLPSDRFSAERTGGSVSTLTIQRTQQEDSAVYLCASSALGVNNEQFFGPGTRLTVL.

The CDR3 nucleotides are TGTGCCAGCTCACGTCTGGCAGGGGCCTCGAATCAGCCCCAGCATTTT. The encoded protein is CASSRLAGASNQPQHF. This chain links TRBV18 with TRBJ1-5; D possibly corresponds to TRBD1 (6 bases). Between the trimmed V and J ends, which lost 4 bases and 4 bases, there was a span of 17 bases. Germline values: CDR1 KGHSH, CDR2 LQKENI. The CDR3 runs to 16 residues.

The V call is TRBV6-1, the J call TRBJ2-2; TRBD2 might be the D (5 bases). The V gene lost 2 bases and the J gene lost 7 bases, with 11 bases spanning the gap. The V gene's germline CDR1 is MNHNS and CDR2 SASEGT. The CDR3 contains 14 residues. For the CDR3, the DNA is TGTGCCAGCAGTGAAAGCGGAAACTTCGGGGAGCTGTTTTTT. Translated, it gives CASSESGNFGELFF.

The chain has TRBV5-1 and TRBJ1-2; 7 nucleotides agree with TRBD1. Germline V gene data show CDR1 as SGHRS and CDR2 as YFSETQ. V trimming: 1 base; J trimming: 1 base; junction bases outside the gene matches: 10. CDR3 size: 17 residues. The chain's CDR3 is CASSLSGTVPLNYGYTF. CDR3 sequence (DNA): TGCGCCAGCAGCTTGTCCGGGACAGTCCCTCTTAACTATGGCTACACCTTC.

The chain recombines TRBV6-6 with TRBJ1-1; D gene ambiguous. The CDR3 spans 14 residues. Germline values: CDR1 MNHNY, CDR2 SVGAGI (reference sequence). Trimming took off 2 bases at V and 2 bases at J, with 9 bases between the two ends. The CDR3 DNA reads TGTGCCAGCAGTTACCAGGTCTCTAACACTGAAGCTTTCTTT. Protein: CASSYQVSNTEAFF.

This chain connects TRBV27 to TRBJ2-2; 8 positions agree with TRBD1. This CDR3 region has 17 residues. V was clipped by 3 bases and J by 3 bases; unmatched bases: 9. Germline V gives CDR1 MNHEY, CDR2 SMNVEV (reference sequence). The CDR3 protein is CASSFYPGQVYTGELFF. CDR3 bases: TGTGCCAGCAGTTTTTACCCGGGACAGGTCTACACCGGGGAGCTGTTTTTT.

The chain couples TRBV29-1 to TRBJ2-1; D remains unclear. The CDR3 is 15 amino acids. V lost 7 bases to trimming and J lost 0 bases, with 16 bases between them. The germline CDR1 and CDR2 sequences are SQVTM and ANQGSEA. This CDR3 is CSAPGLPSSYNEQFF. The DNA of the CDR3 is TGCAGCGCTCCAGGTCTGCCGAGCTCCTACAATGAGCAGTTCTTC.